This TCR beta chain was profiled in a study of blood T cell repertoires in COVID-19 (dated by TCRdb to 2019 to 2021). With regard to the full study: Samples covering the acute and convalescent phases of COVID-19 were provided by collaborators in the United States, Italy and Spain. The prospective study material was composed of cDNA or gDNA derived from T cells, B-cell-depleted T cells, or PBMCs. The dataset comprised deeply sampled blood TCRbeta repertoires from subjects exposed to, actively infected with, or recovered from COVID-19. The repertoires were released in a freely available public database intended as a resource for research on the immune response to SARS-CoV-2. The samples were drawn from two sources: the first 160 participants of the ongoing ImmuneRACE study, and approximately 1,300 subjects contributed by 6 global collaborators. Sample metadata almost always included a de-identified subject ID, COVID-19 status, age in years and sex. Where available, HLA class I and class II types were taken from metadata supplied by the sample provider and were not determined by assay-based typing. Study-level results and caveats: The quantity of clinical and demographic metadata differed by source and by participant and was supplied without curation.

In Seattle, one collaborating source enrolled patients while the infection was active and tracked those patients longitudinally over the course of disease. Collaborating institutions collected whole blood in K2EDTA tubes following their own protocols. Collaborator samples were shipped for TCRbeta analysis as frozen whole blood, isolated PBMCs, or DNA extracted from either sample type. After removal of 3 bases from V and 3 bases from J, the junction retains 8 bases not matched to a gene. The CDR3 sequence holds 16 residues, the cysteine and phenylalanine included. Here the CDR3 DNA is all that survives: 48 bases in frame from base 1. CDR1 and CDR2 (SGHKS, YYEKEE) derive from the germline V gene (reference sequence). The immunoSEQ Assay, a bias-controlled multiplex PCR, was used to amplify TCRbeta CDR3 regions from genomic DNA. The study's processing was this. Nucleated cell counts per sample were estimated from amplification of reference gene primers within the assay. To quantify the absolute abundance of each unique TCRbeta CDR3 rearrangement, sequence reads were collapsed and filtered. For each sample, productive Simpson clonality was calculated as the square root of Simpson's diversity index over productive rearrangements. Entries here come from immuneACCESS through TCRdb and include only in-frame sequences with V and J called. Some clones fail to appear in such tables; in the studies checked, an unresolved V gene covers under half of the shortfall, and the cause of the remainder is unknown. The DNA was the basis for D and trimming; V, J and clone size are from that table. The sample contains some 73,000 clones, about 74% of them found a single time. The ten largest clones add up to about 2.1% of the sample.

A word on this clone: The antigen it binds to is not known. No qualities accompany the bases; no much larger clone lies one base away.

The source is a man in his sixties or seventies with COVID-19, enrolled during active disease. Recombination connected TRBV5-5 to TRBJ2-1; 8 nucleotides in the junction match TRBD1. Material for sequencing was peripheral blood. The CDR3 region has the sequence CASSSKGTGRYNEQFF. The bases read TGTGCCAGCAGCTCCAAAGGGACAGGACGCTACAATGAGCAGTTCTTC.